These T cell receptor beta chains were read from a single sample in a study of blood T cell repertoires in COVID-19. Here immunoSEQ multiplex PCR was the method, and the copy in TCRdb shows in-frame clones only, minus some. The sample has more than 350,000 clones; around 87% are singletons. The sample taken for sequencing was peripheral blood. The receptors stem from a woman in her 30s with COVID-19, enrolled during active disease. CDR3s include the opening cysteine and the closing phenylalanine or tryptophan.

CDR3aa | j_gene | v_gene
CASSMSGGSLYNEQFF | TRBJ2-1 | TRBV19
CSASVGGRYYEQYF | TRBJ2-7 | TRBV20-1
CALREGYNQPQHF | TRBJ1-5 | TRBV5-4
CASSSQRAGKYEQYF | TRBJ2-7 | TRBV5-1
CATSDPGQGPGYTF | TRBJ1-2 | TRBV24-1
CASSWDSSQPQHF | TRBJ1-5 | TRBV6-5
CASSTGTSGQETQYF | TRBJ2-5 | TRBV19
CASSLTGGANEKLFF | TRBJ1-4 | TRBV28
CAWRQGSGYGYTF | TRBJ1-2 | TRBV30
CASRGTGVGTGELFF | TRBJ2-2 | TRBV9
CASGEQGPNEKLFF | TRBJ1-4 | TRBV18
CASSSWTGRGNTIYF | TRBJ1-3 | TRBV5-4
CASSPVVPPDTQYF | TRBJ2-3 | TRBV2
CASSIGTFVSYEQYF | TRBJ2-7 | TRBV19
CASSRRGLAGTEAFF | TRBJ1-1 | TRBV28
CASSYQAQETQYF | TRBJ2-5 | TRBV6-5
CASSRTIRGGNTIYF | TRBJ1-3 | TRBV6-5
CASSFRPGNNSPLHF | TRBJ1-6 | TRBV5-6
CASSAGLPGELFF | TRBJ2-2 | TRBV7-8
CASTPGQFTYEQYF | TRBJ2-7 | TRBV28